Below are 27 T cell receptor beta chains sequenced from a single sample in a study of Graves' ophthalmopathy and Graves' hyperthyroidism. RNA transcripts were the template, and TCR beta CDR3 regions were amplified from them. The library came from an HTBI-primed first-round RT-PCR and a second-round multiplex PCR. MiXCR, applied by TCRdb to the multiplex PCR reads, yields one record per CDR3 protein. Here the sample spans about 1.2 million distinct CDR3 sequences, about 38% being singletons. The sample taken for sequencing was peripheral blood or thyroid tissue (not recorded which). These receptors came from an adult man with Graves' hyperthyroidism.

This clonotype was detected many times. The gene calls are TRBV20-1 and TRBJ1-1; D might be TRBD1 (5 bases). The germline V gene has CDR1 DFQATT and CDR2 SNEGSKA (reference sequence). The CDR3 loop spans 13 amino acids. Trimming left V 2 bases short and J 0 bases short, with 7 bases between. DNA for the CDR3: TGCAGTGCTAGAAAGGGGATGAACACTGAAGCTTTCTTT. Its protein product is CSARKGMNTEAFF.

Ten or more counts support this clonotype. The J gene is TRBJ2-7, the V gene TRBV9, with a tentative D call TRBD1 (6 bases). The CDR3 covers 14 residues. Germline lookup yields CDR1 SGDLS and CDR2 YYNGEE. Trimming took off 3 bases at V and 2 bases at J, with 12 bases between the two ends. The CDR3 protein is CASSAPDRTYEQYF. Here the CDR3 DNA reads TGTGCCAGCAGCGCACCGGACAGAACCTACGAGCAGTACTTC.

The chain employs TRBV6-2 or TRBV6-3 and TRBJ1-5; a possible D gene is TRBD1 (5 bases). Germline lookup yields CDR1 MNHEY and CDR2 SVGEGT. V lost 1 base and J 5 bases, leaving 18 bases between the germline ends. The CDR3 loop spans 17 amino acids. CDR3 nucleotides: TGTGCCAGCAGTTACTTGGGGCACCGTAGTGATTATCAGCCCCAGCATTTT. Amino acid sequence: CASSYLGHRSDYQPQHF.

This clonotype was detected many times. This chain joins TRBV2 and TRBJ1-1; D might be TRBD1 (6 bases). CDR1 and CDR2 (germline): SNHLY, FYNNEI. The CDR3 runs 14 residues. Trimming removed 7 bases from V and 1 base from J, with 13 bases in between. CDR3 loop: CASMRTAKNTEAFF. DNA for the CDR3: TGTGCCAGCATGCGGACAGCAAAGAACACTGAAGCTTTCTTT.

The chain has TRBV29-1 and TRBJ1-3; D is undetermined. This CDR3 comprises 12 residues. In germline, CDR1 is SQVTM, CDR2 ANQGSEA. Trimming removed 0 bases from V and 6 bases from J, with 6 bases in between. The CDR3 coding sequence is TGCAGCGTTGAAGAAGGGCCAAACACCATATATTTT. Translating gives CSVEEGPNTIYF. Full variable domain (rest looked up from reference TRBV29-1 and TRBJ1-3): SAVISQKPSRDICQRGTSLTIQCQVDSQVTMMFWYRQQPGQSLTLIATANQGSEATYESGFVIDKFPISRPNLTFSTLTVSNMSPEDSSIYLCSVEEGPNTIYFGEGSWLTVV.

The V call is TRBV4-3, the J call TRBJ1-1; TRBD1 aligns across 8 bases. Germline V gene sequence: CDR1 LGHNA, CDR2 YSLEER. The CDR3 totals 14 residues. The ends lost 1 base at V and 9 bases at J; junction bases unmatched: 7. CDR3 loop: CASSQGTGRLQAFF. Here the CDR3 DNA reads TGCGCCAGCAGCCAAGGGACAGGGCGACTCCAAGCTTTCTTT.

There are a few counts of this clonotype. The gene calls are TRBV12-3 or TRBV12-4 and TRBJ1-1; D is undetermined. V was cut by 5 bases and J by 6 bases, with 16 bases left in between. This CDR3 is 14 amino acids long. CDR3 in amino acids: CASSPSSGVAEAFF. CDR3 nucleotides: TGTGCCAGCAGTCCCTCGAGTGGTGTCGCTGAAGCTTTCTTT.

At least ten counts were recorded for this clonotype. This chain joins TRBV10-3 and TRBJ2-6, with D possibly TRBD2 on 6 matching bases. CDR1 ENHRY and CDR2 SYGVKD come from the germline V gene. There are 17 residues in the CDR3. Trimming stripped 0 bases from V and 2 bases from J, with 11 bases between. This CDR3 is CAISESRWGAGANVLTF. CDR3 sequence (DNA): TGTGCCATCAGTGAGTCCCGTTGGGGGGCTGGGGCCAACGTCCTGACTTTC.

V is TRBV5-1 and J is TRBJ2-7; 9 positions agree with TRBD2. The V gene end was trimmed by 0 bases and the J gene end by 3 bases; junction bases not matched to a gene: 7. Looked up from germline, CDR1 is SGHRS and CDR2 is YFSETQ. The CDR3 is 16 amino acids. The CDR3 bases are TGCGCCAGCAGCTTGGTTGTTAGCGGGAGAGGCTACGAGCAGTACTTC. It specifies CASSLVVSGRGYEQYF.

This clonotype was counted a single time. The gene calls are TRBV20-1 and TRBJ2-7, with a possible D match to TRBD1 (6 bases). Per germline, CDR1 DFQATT and CDR2 SNEGSKA (reference sequence). The V end was cut by 0 bases, the J end by 0 bases, with 15 bases between. The CDR3 has 16 amino acids. DNA for the CDR3: TGCAGTGCTAGAGATAGGGATCCCAGGGGCTCCTACGAGCAGTACTTC. Its translation: CSARDRDPRGSYEQYF.

This clonotype has ten or more counts. This sequence joins TRBV2 and TRBJ2-7, with 9 positions matching TRBD1. The germline gives CDR1 SNHLY, CDR2 FYNNEI. The CDR3 has 13 amino acids. V was pared by 10 bases and J by 3 bases, with 7 bases of the junction left unmatched. The CDR3, as DNA: TGTGCCAACGCACAGGGGGCTGACTACGAGCAGTACTTC. Amino acids: CANAQGADYEQYF. Full variable domain (rest looked up from reference TRBV2 and TRBJ2-7): EPEVTQTPSHQVTQMGQEVILRCVPISNHLYFYWYRQILGQKVEFLVSFYNNEISEKSEIFDDQFSVERPDGSNFTLKIRSTKLEDSAMYFCANAQGADYEQYFGPGTRLTVT.

This clonotype was observed at least ten times. The chain recombines TRBV27 with TRBJ2-5; D call uncertain. The CDR3 is 13 amino acids. Germline V gene data show CDR1 as MNHEY and CDR2 as SMNVEV (reference sequence). V shed 4 bases and J shed 4 bases, with 10 bases lying between them. CDR3 region: CASSSPLGETQYF. As DNA, the CDR3 is TGTGCCAGCAGTTCCCCCTTGGGAGAGACCCAGTACTTC.

This rearrangement joins TRBV4-3 to TRBJ2-2; TRBD2 agrees at 14 bases. The CDR3 covers 19 residues. The J segment lost 3 bases and the V segment lost 4 bases, leaving 10 bases of the junction unmatched. The germline CDR1 and CDR2 sequences are LGHNA and YSLEER. The CDR3 reads CASSLYRLAGGLDTGELFF. CDR3 nucleotide sequence: TGCGCCAGCAGCCTATACCGACTAGCGGGGGGGCTGGACACCGGGGAGCTGTTTTTT.

This clonotype was observed at least ten times. The gene calls are TRBV13 and TRBJ1-1; D gene uncertain. The ends were cut back, 6 bases at V and 0 bases at J, with 11 bases in the middle. The CDR3 sequence is 14 residues long. Germline CDR1 reads PRHDT; CDR2 reads FYEKMQ (reference sequence). The CDR3 nucleotides are TGTGCCAGCAGTTCTCGGATAGTGAACACTGAAGCTTTCTTT. Its translation: CASSSRIVNTEAFF.

V usage is TRBV9 and J usage is TRBJ1-1; D may be TRBD1 (5 bases). The ends were cut back, 4 bases at V and 1 base at J, with 11 bases in the middle. Germline CDR1 reads SGDLS; CDR2 reads YYNGEE. This CDR3 spans 14 amino acids. The CDR3 sequence: CASSRPTGNTEAFF. For the CDR3, the DNA is TGTGCCAGCAGCCGGCCAACAGGGAACACTGAAGCTTTCTTT.

This clonotype was recorded at least ten times. The rearrangement joins TRBV7-3 to TRBJ2-2; no clear D gene. Germline V gene lookup returns CDR1 SGHTA and CDR2 FQGTGA. Trimming removed 5 bases from V and 6 bases from J, with 13 bases in between. This CDR3 comprises 14 residues. In DNA form, the CDR3 reads TGTGCCAGCAGCCAAACAGCGTTCGCCGGGGAGCTGTTTTTT. Translating gives CASSQTAFAGELFF.

This clonotype occurred many times. The chain carries TRBV5-8 and TRBJ1-1; D is ambiguous. Germline V gives CDR1 SGHTS, CDR2 YDEGEE. Between the trimmed V and J ends, which lost 6 bases and 3 bases, there was a span of 15 bases. The CDR3 is 14 residues long. The CDR3 protein is CASTRQPRDTEAFF. In nucleotides, the CDR3 is TGTGCCAGCACCAGGCAGCCGCGGGACACTGAAGCTTTCTTT.

The chain combines TRBV7-8 with TRBJ2-2; D could derive from TRBD1 or TRBD2 (5 bases each). This CDR3 has 15 amino acids. Per germline, CDR1 SGHVS and CDR2 FQNEAQ. V was trimmed by 5 bases and J by 5 bases, leaving 15 bases between them. CDR3 nucleotide sequence: TGTGCCAGCAGCCAACGACAGCGAGGGACCGGGGAGCTGTTTTTT. It codes for CASSQRQRGTGELFF.

The CDR3 sequence: CASSRVGYTF. The DNA for the CDR3 is TGTGCCAGCAGCCGGGTGGGCTACACCTTC. The chain combines TRBV7-2 with TRBJ1-2; no clear D. This CDR3 has 10 residues. V lost 5 bases and J 8 bases, leaving 6 bases between the germline ends. Germline V gene data show CDR1 as SGHTA and CDR2 as FQGNSA.

This clonotype was detected only a few times. The CDR3 here is CASTLEDRAFSNQPQHF. CDR3 sequence (DNA): TGTGCCAGCACTCTAGAGGACAGGGCTTTTAGCAATCAGCCCCAGCATTTT. The chain employs TRBV7-8 and TRBJ1-5; 8 positions match TRBD1. The CDR3 totals 17 residues. CDR1 and CDR2 (germline): SGHVS, FQNEAQ. Trimming took 7 bases from V and 0 from J; bases not matched to a gene: 11.

This clonotype was recorded only once. CDR3 residues: CASSLALSSGHRNTEAFF. CDR3 DNA: TGTGCCAGCAGCTTAGCGCTCTCTTCGGGGCACAGGAACACTGAAGCTTTCTTT. V gene TRBV7-2 combines with J gene TRBJ1-1, with D maybe TRBD1 (5 bases). Trimming pared 0 bases from V and 1 base from J, leaving 18 bases between. This CDR3 has 18 amino acids. CDR1 and CDR2 from the germline V gene are SGHTA and FQGNSA.

To note about this clonotype: At one end, the junction sequence differs from germline, possibly due to a read error. V usage is TRBV10-3 and J usage is TRBJ2-2; D might be TRBD1 (5 bases). The CDR3 totals 18 residues. Germline V gives CDR1 ENHRY, CDR2 SYGVKD. In DNA, the CDR3 is TGTGCCAGCAGTTACTCGGCCGCAGGACACCAAGCCACCGGGGAGCTGTTTTTT. Residues: CASSYSAAGHQATGELFF.

This clonotype appeared a few times. V usage is TRBV15 and J usage is TRBJ1-6, with D tentatively TRBD1 (6 bases). This CDR3 has 15 amino acids. V shed 0 bases and J shed 7 bases, with 10 bases lying between them. Per germline, CDR1 LNHNV and CDR2 YYDKDF (reference sequence). The CDR3 sequence: CATSRDAQGNSPLHF. The CDR3 coding sequence is TGTGCCACCAGCAGAGATGCCCAGGGGAATTCACCCCTCCACTTT. The variable domain in full, with the rest retrieved from reference TRBV15 and TRBJ1-6, is DAMVIQNPRYQVTQFGKPVTLSCSQTLNHNVMYWYQQKSSQAPKLLFHYYDKDFNNEADTPDNFQSRRPNTSFCFLDIRSPGLGDTAMYLCATSRDAQGNSPLHFGNGTRLTVT.

In this sample, this clonotype turned up many times. The chain uses TRBV7-8 and TRBJ1-4; 7 bases match TRBD1. The CDR3 is made up of 18 amino acids. The germline gives CDR1 SGHVS, CDR2 FQNEAQ. Germline trimming cut 0 bases from V and 6 bases from J; bases unmatched to any gene: 13. The CDR3 nucleotides read TGTGCCAGCAGCTTAGCGGGCATGTGGGCTACAGGGGATGAAAAACTGTTTTTT. It is translated as CASSLAGMWATGDEKLFF.

This chain connects TRBV20-1 to TRBJ2-7; D is possibly TRBD1 (6 bases). CDR3 size: 13 residues. V was trimmed by 1 base and J by 3 bases, leaving 10 bases between them. Germline V gene data show CDR1 as DFQATT and CDR2 as SNEGSKA (reference sequence). CDR3 sequence: CSARGGLVYEQYF. CDR3 sequence (DNA): TGCAGTGCTAGAGGGGGGCTCGTCTACGAGCAGTACTTC.

With regard to this clonotype: A clone one base away is much larger, so this may be a read error. This chain connects TRBV12-3 or TRBV12-4 to TRBJ1-1; D perhaps matches TRBD1 (5 bases). Trimming left V 6 bases short and J 4 bases short, with 18 bases between. The CDR3 is 15 amino acids. CDR3 protein: CASRPRFDGATEAFF. The CDR3 DNA follows: TGTGCCAGCAGACCGCGCTTTGATGGGGCCACTGAAGCTTTCTTT.

This clonotype was recorded at least ten times. The V and J genes are TRBV12-3 or TRBV12-4 and TRBJ1-2; 7 nucleotides agree with TRBD1. V gave up 3 bases and J gave up 0 bases; unmatched junction bases: 4. This CDR3 is 15 amino acids long. The CDR3 sequence is CASSFPDRSNYGYTF. In DNA, the CDR3 is TGTGCCAGCAGTTTCCCGGACAGGTCTAACTATGGCTACACCTTC.